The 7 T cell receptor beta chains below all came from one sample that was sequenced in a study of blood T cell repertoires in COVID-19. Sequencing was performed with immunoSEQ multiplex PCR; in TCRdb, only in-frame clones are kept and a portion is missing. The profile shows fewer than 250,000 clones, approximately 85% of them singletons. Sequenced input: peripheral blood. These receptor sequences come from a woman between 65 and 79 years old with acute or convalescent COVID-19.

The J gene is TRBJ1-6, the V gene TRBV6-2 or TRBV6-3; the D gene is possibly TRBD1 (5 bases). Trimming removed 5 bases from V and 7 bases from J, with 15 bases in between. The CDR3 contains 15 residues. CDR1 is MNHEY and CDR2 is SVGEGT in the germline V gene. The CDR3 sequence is CASSLTGLRNSPLHF. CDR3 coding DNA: TGTGCCAGCAGTCTGACGGGACTTAGAAATTCACCCCTCCACTTT.

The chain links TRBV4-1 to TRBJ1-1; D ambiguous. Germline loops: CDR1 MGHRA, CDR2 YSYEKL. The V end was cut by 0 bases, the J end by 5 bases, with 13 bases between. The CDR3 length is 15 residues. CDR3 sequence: CASSQDPGRLTEAFF. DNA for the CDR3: TGCGCCAGCAGCCAAGATCCAGGTAGGCTGACTGAAGCTTTCTTT.

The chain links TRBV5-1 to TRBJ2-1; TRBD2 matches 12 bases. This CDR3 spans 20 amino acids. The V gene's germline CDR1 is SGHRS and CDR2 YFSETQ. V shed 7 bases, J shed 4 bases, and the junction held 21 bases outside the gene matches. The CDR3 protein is CASYRRPSGGASLTYNEQFF. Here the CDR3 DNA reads TGCGCCAGCTACCGTAGACCTAGCGGGGGGGCCTCGTTGACTTACAATGAGCAGTTCTTC.

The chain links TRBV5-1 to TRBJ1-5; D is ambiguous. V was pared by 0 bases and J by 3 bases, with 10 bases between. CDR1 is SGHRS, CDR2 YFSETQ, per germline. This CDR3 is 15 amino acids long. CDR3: CASSLDGRNNQPQHF. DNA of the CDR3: TGCGCCAGCAGCTTGGATGGCAGAAACAATCAGCCCCAGCATTTT.

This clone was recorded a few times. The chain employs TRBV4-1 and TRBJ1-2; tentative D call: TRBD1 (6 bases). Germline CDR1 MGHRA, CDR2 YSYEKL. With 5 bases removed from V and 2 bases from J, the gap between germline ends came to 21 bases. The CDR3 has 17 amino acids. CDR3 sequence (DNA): TGCGCCAGCAGCTCGTTTAGAGCGGACAGCGTCAACTATGGCTACACCTTC. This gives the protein CASSSFRADSVNYGYTF.

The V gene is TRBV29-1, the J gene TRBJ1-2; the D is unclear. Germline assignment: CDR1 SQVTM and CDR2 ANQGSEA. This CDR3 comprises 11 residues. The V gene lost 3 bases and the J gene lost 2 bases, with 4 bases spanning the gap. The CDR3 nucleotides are TGCAGCGTTGACCGGAACTATGGCTACACCTTC. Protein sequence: CSVDRNYGYTF.

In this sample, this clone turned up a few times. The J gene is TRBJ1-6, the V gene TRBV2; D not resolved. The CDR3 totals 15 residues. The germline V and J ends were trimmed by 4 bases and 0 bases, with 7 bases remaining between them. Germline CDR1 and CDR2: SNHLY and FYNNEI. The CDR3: CASSGVNSYNSPLHF. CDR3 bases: TGTGCCAGCAGTGGAGTGAACTCCTATAATTCACCCCTCCACTTT.